Listed here is a single T cell receptor (beta chain). Original processing notes: From reference gene primer amplification, estimates of nucleated cell counts were derived. Generated by immunoSEQ multiplex PCR, the TCRdb table keeps only in-frame clones and is missing some. That table gives V, J and clone size, and the DNA gave D and trimming. The sample includes roughly 120,000 clones, approximately 80% of them seen just once. In germline, CDR1 is MNHEY, CDR2 SVGEGT. V was pared by 5 bases and J by 2 bases, with 13 bases between. This CDR3 has 15 residues. The record originates from a study of blood T cell repertoires in COVID-19. At the level of the study: The United States, Italy and Spain were the sources of the acute and convalescent COVID-19 samples. In each case, the material was cDNA or gDNA derived from T cells, B-cell-depleted T cells, or PBMCs.

Sequencing used peripheral blood. The chain joins TRBV6-2 or TRBV6-3 to TRBJ1-5; D is perhaps TRBD1 (6 bases). The TCR was taken from a man aged 70 or older with acute or convalescent COVID-19. In DNA, the CDR3 is TGTGCCAGCAGTCTCAGGGGAGATGGCAATCAGCCCCAGCATTTT. Protein: CASSLRGDGNQPQHF.